This T cell receptor beta chain came from a study of shared clonotypes between healthy human individuals. CDR3 length: 13 residues. Germline V lookup: CDR1 MNHEY, CDR2 SMNVEV (reference sequence). V was shortened by 8 bases and J by 9 bases, with 20 bases between the two germline ends. TCRdb keeps only in-frame clones here, not all; method: immunoSEQ multiplex PCR. The table includes some 630,000 clones, less than 80% detected once. The sequenced sample consisted of memory CD4+ T cells sorted from blood. Subset specified: CD45RA-negative fraction. The TCR sequence derives from a woman between 25 and 40 years old in good health. V usage is TRBV27 and J usage is TRBJ2-7, with no clear D. The CDR3 sequence is CASGRTVLRAQYF. CDR3 nucleotide sequence: TGTGCCAGCGGAAGGACGGTCCTACGAGCGCAGTACTTC.